This T cell receptor beta chain emerged from a study of beta chain features in type 1 diabetes. Across the study: Age, gender and cell yields were similar between patients and healthy donors. Study conclusions and caveats: Within the patient group, naive, central memory and Treg TCRB repertoires appeared more similar to each other than within healthy donors.

V trimming: 5 bases; J trimming: 0 bases; junction bases outside the gene matches: 4. CDR1 SEHNR and CDR2 FQNEAQ come from the germline V gene (reference sequence). CDR3 length: 15 residues. This clone was detected a few times. Its matching antigen is unknown. Sequencing targeted expressed TCRB transcripts, as all isolated RNA had been reverse transcribed. Sequencing was performed with immunoSEQ multiplex PCR; in TCRdb, only in-frame clones are kept and a portion is missing. The sample includes tens of thousands of clones, approximately 32% of them seen just once. The receptor was isolated from a woman aged 18-30 years in good health. V usage is TRBV7-9 and J usage is TRBJ2-1, with TRBD2 matching 7 bases. The sample comprised stem cell memory CD4+ T cells from blood. CDR3 residues: CASSASGSSYNEQFF. The CDR3 nucleotides read TGTGCCAGCAGCGCTAGCGGAAGCTCCTACAATGAGCAGTTCTTC.